The rows below give T cell receptor beta chains drawn from one sample of a study of Graves' ophthalmopathy and Graves' hyperthyroidism. TCRdb re-analysed the multiplex PCR reads in MiXCR, keeping a single row per CDR3 protein. This sample yields 500,000 to 700,000 distinct CDR3 sequences, of which over 20% are seen a single time; around 6.5% belongs to the top ten. The specimen was peripheral blood. All receptors come from a woman between 18 and 30 years old with stable Graves' hyperthyroidism. Some clones in this sample may be carry-over from other donors' samples. Both conserved end residues are part of each CDR3. D genes are given only for firm matches. The size of a clone is reported for some rows only, either as once, few or many, or as a class for expanded clones.

V	length	size	D	J	CDR3	DNA
TRBV10-3	12	once	TRBD1	TRBJ2-7	CAIRDRWSEQYF	TGTGCCATCAGGGACAGGTGGAGCGAGCAGTACTTC
TRBV7-3	12	NA	NA	TRBJ1-1	CASRNSNTEAFF	TGTGCCAGCAGAAATTCCAACACTGAAGCTTTCTTT
TRBV30	14	many	TRBD1	TRBJ2-7	CAYQEGDRGYEQYF	TGTGCCTACCAGGAGGGGGACAGGGGCTACGAGCAGTACTTC
TRBV2	16	many	NA	TRBJ2-5	CASSKNRGPGWETQYF	TGTGCCAGCAGTAAAAACCGGGGCCCTGGGTGGGAGACCCAGTACTTC
TRBV29-1	12	NA	TRBD2	TRBJ2-5	CSVVSGGETQYF	TGCAGCGTGGTTAGCGGGGGAGAGACCCAGTACTTC
TRBV20-1	17	few	NA	TRBJ1-5	CSVGDFGGLYSNQPQHF	TGCAGCGTGGGGGATTTTGGGGGCCTTTATAGCAATCAGCCCCAGCATTTT
TRBV12-3/TRBV12-4	13	NA	NA	TRBJ2-7	CASCRGSSYEQYF	TGTGCCAGTTGCAGGGGTAGCTCCTACGAGCAGTACTTC
TRBV10-3	15	many	NA	TRBJ1-1	CAISEPGREGTEAFF	TGTGCCATCAGTGAACCGGGACGGGAGGGCACTGAAGCTTTCTTT
TRBV6-2/TRBV6-3	15	NA	NA	TRBJ1-5	CASTYRDGANQPQHF	TGTGCCAGCACCTACCGGGACGGGGCCAATCAGCCCCAGCATTTT
TRBV3-1	16	few	NA	TRBJ1-2	CASSQRDLTISYGYTF	TGTGCCAGCAGCCAAAGGGACCTCACTATCAGCTATGGCTACACCTTC
TRBV12-3/TRBV12-4	15	many	NA	TRBJ2-5	CASSLSQGGREAQYF	TGTGCCAGCAGTTTATCCCAGGGGGGGCGTGAGGCCCAGTACTTC
TRBV6-4	17	many	NA	TRBJ2-7	CASSRIWRQGGSYEQYF	TGTGCCAGCAGCCGAATCTGGCGGCAGGGGGGCTCCTACGAGCAGTACTTC
TRBV28	13	NA	TRBD2	TRBJ2-2	CASSLREAGELFF	TGTGCCAGCAGTTTGCGGGAGGCCGGGGAGCTGTTTTTT
TRBV20-1	12	many	TRBD2	TRBJ2-7	CRGAGPGYEQYF	TGCAGGGGAGCGGGACCAGGGTACGAGCAGTACTTC
TRBV6-1	15	many	TRBD1	TRBJ1-6	CASTFAGQGESPLHF	TGTGCCAGCACCTTCGCGGGACAGGGAGAATCACCCCTCCACTTT
TRBV10-3	16	few	NA	TRBJ2-3	CAISESALAGTDTQYF	TGTGCCATCAGTGAGTCGGCACTAGCTGGCACAGATACGCAGTATTTT
TRBV7-9	14	NA	NA	TRBJ2-7	CASNRLGQTYEQYF	TGTGCCAGCAACCGACTTGGACAGACCTACGAGCAGTACTTC
TRBV20-1	15	many	NA	TRBJ1-5	CSARREWDSNQPQHF	TGCAGTGCTAGACGGGAGTGGGATAGCAATCAGCCCCAGCATTTT
TRBV7-6	15	many	NA	TRBJ1-1	CASSRPTGLRTEAFF	TGTGCCAGCAGCCGTCCAACAGGGCTGCGCACTGAAGCTTTCTTT
TRBV6-2/TRBV6-3	13	many	NA	TRBJ1-1	CASSLREVTEAFF	TGTGCCAGCAGTTTAAGGGAAGTCACTGAAGCTTTCTTT
TRBV7-2	13	NA	TRBD1	TRBJ2-7	CASSPWTGGEQYF	TGTGCCAGCAGCCCATGGACAGGGGGGGAGCAGTACTTC
TRBV19	15	many	NA	TRBJ1-1	CASSLYKGLSTEAFF	TGTGCCAGTAGTCTGTACAAGGGGCTGTCCACTGAAGCTTTCTTT
TRBV6-1	13	once	TRBD1	TRBJ2-4	CATSGTGPGIQYF	TGTGCCACCTCCGGGACAGGGCCGGGCATTCAGTACTTC
TRBV4-1	15	many	NA	TRBJ1-5	CASSQQENSNQPQHF	TGCGCCAGCAGCCAACAGGAGAATAGCAATCAGCCCCAGCATTTT
TRBV28	15	NA	NA	TRBJ2-7	CASSLEGWRFYEQYF	TGTGCCAGCAGTTTAGAGGGGTGGCGGTTCTACGAGCAGTACTTC
TRBV6-1	14	NA	TRBD2	TRBJ2-4	CASSEQGGGNIQYF	TGTGCCAGCAGTGAGCAGGGCGGGGGGAACATTCAGTACTTC
TRBV7-6	14	NA	TRBD1	TRBJ1-1	CASSWGQGISEAFF	TGTGCCAGCAGCTGGGGACAGGGGATCTCCGAAGCTTTCTTT